The clone carrying this T cell receptor (beta chain) was picked up one time. CDR3 size: 14 residues. V lost 1 base to trimming and J lost 5 bases; unmatched junction nucleotides: 4. Per the germline V gene, CDR1 is SGHRS and CDR2 is YFSETQ. Measured with immunoSEQ multiplex PCR; TCRdb has only the in-frame clones, and not every one. The table shows about 94,000 clones, with around 87% occurring only once. This record comes from a study of blood T cell repertoires in COVID-19. V and J are TRBV5-1 and TRBJ2-5; TRBD2 aligns across 8 bases. Input material: peripheral blood. This clonotype was obtained from a human donor with acute or convalescent COVID-19. The donor label of this sample is uncertain. The CDR3 DNA is TGCGCCAGCAGCTTGATTAGCGGGAAGGAGACCCAGTACTTC. It is translated as CASSLISGKETQYF. The variable domain in full, with the rest retrieved from reference TRBV5-1 and TRBJ2-5, is KAGVTQTPRYLIKTRGQQVTLSCSPISGHRSVSWYQQTPGQGLQFLFEYFSETQRNKGNFPGRFSGRQFSNSRSEMNVSTLELGDSALYLCASSLISGKETQYFGPGTRLLVL.